Shown below are 26 T cell receptor beta chains from a single sample sequenced in a study of T cells in Graves' hyperthyroidism and ophthalmopathy. Authors of the study amplified TCR beta CDR3 regions from RNA transcripts. Carried out on the TCR CDR3, a first-round RT-PCR used the HTBI primer set. TCRdb independently ran MiXCR on the multiplex PCR reads; one entry per CDR3 protein. The sample records around 210,000 distinct CDR3 sequences, roughly a sixth being singletons. The sequencing sample was made of blood. The receptors shown here come from a woman aged 45-65 years with Graves' hyperthyroidism.

This clonotype was counted at least ten times. V usage is TRBV6-1 and J usage is TRBJ2-3; D tentatively fits TRBD1 or TRBD2 (6 bases each). V lost 5 bases and J lost 3, with 15 bases in between. CDR3 length equals 15 residues. Germline V gives CDR1 MNHNS, CDR2 SASEGT. The CDR3 DNA reads TGTGCCAGCAGTTACCAACGGGGGCAGACAGATACGCAGTATTTT. It translates to CASSYQRGQTDTQYF.

The chain links TRBV20-1 to TRBJ1-5; D remains ambiguous. The CDR3 is 16 amino acids. Trimming shortened V by 3 bases and J by 1 base, and 16 bases separated the two germline ends. From germline, CDR1 is DFQATT and CDR2 SNEGSKA (reference sequence). CDR3 in DNA: TGCAGTGCTAGCAGCCCGCGGGTATGGAGCAATCAGCCCCAGCATTTT. Its protein is CSASSPRVWSNQPQHF.

This clonotype was picked up many times. The rearrangement uses TRBV6-2 or TRBV6-3 and TRBJ2-1; 15 nucleotides line up with TRBD2. There are 16 residues in the CDR3. The V and J ends lost 7 bases and 4 bases, in that order; junction bases with no gene match: 5. CDR1 MNHEY and CDR2 SVGEGT come from the germline V gene. CDR3 region: CASTGLAGGLYNEQFF. DNA of the CDR3: TGTGCCAGCACCGGACTAGCGGGAGGGCTTTACAATGAGCAGTTCTTC.

This clonotype was counted a few times. The CDR3 nucleotides are TGTGCCAGCAGTGAAGGGAGCTCTCGCGTTGGCTACACCTTC. Translated, it gives CASSEGSSRVGYTF. The gene calls are TRBV6-1 and TRBJ1-2; no clear D. CDR1 MNHNS and CDR2 SASEGT come from the germline V gene. Trimming pared 1 base from V and 7 bases from J, leaving 13 bases between. The CDR3 is 14 residues long.

The chain combines TRBV19 with TRBJ2-7, with D possibly being TRBD2 (7 bases). With 5 bases removed from V and 5 bases from J, the gap between germline ends came to 19 bases. Germline V gene data show CDR1 as LNHDA and CDR2 as SQIVND (reference sequence). The CDR3 is made up of 15 amino acids. CDR3 in DNA: TGTGCCAGTAGTTCCAGGGGAGCGGGAATCGACGAGCAGTACTTC. Amino acid sequence: CASSSRGAGIDEQYF.

V gene TRBV7-2 combines with J gene TRBJ1-3, with TRBD1 matching over 7 bases. This CDR3 comprises 17 residues. In germline, CDR1 is SGHTA, CDR2 FQGNSA. J gave up 4 bases and V 4 bases, and 13 bases lay outside the gene matches. The CDR3 loop is CASSSTPPDRPGNTIYF. Written as DNA, the CDR3 is TGTGCCAGCAGCTCAACCCCCCCGGACAGGCCCGGAAACACCATATATTTT. The full variable domain, in which reference TRBV7-2 and TRBJ1-3 provide the parts outside the CDR3, is GAGVSQSPSNKVTEKGKDVELRCDPISGHTALYWYRQSLGQGLEFLIYFQGNSAPDKSGLPSDRFSAERTGGSVSTLTIQRTQQEDSAVYLCASSSTPPDRPGNTIYFGEGSWLTVV.

This clonotype occurred many times. One end of the junction fails to match germline, which may point to a read error. This chain joins TRBV5-1 and TRBJ2-3; D call uncertain. Germline V gene lookup returns CDR1 SGHRS and CDR2 YFSETQ. The CDR3 sequence is 12 residues long. CDR3 sequence: CASSLRTDTQYF. The CDR3 nucleotides read TGTGCCAGCAGCTTACGCACAGATACGCAGTATTTT.

In this sample, this clonotype turned up many times. V gene TRBV11-3 combines with J gene TRBJ2-1, with TRBD1 matching 7 bases. The V segment lost 5 bases and the J segment 3 bases; nucleotides outside the gene matches: 7. The CDR3 sequence is 15 residues long. CDR1 and CDR2 from the germline V gene are SGHNT and YENEEA. For the CDR3, the DNA is TGTGCCAGCAGCCACGGGACAGCCAGCTACAATGAGCAGTTCTTC. Its protein is CASSHGTASYNEQFF.

This clonotype was counted ten times or more. V and J are TRBV2 and TRBJ2-3, with 7 bases that match TRBD1. This CDR3 has 19 residues. The junction had 25 bases not matched to a gene; V was cut back by 7 bases and J by 6 bases. Germline CDR1 reads SNHLY; CDR2 reads FYNNEI. The CDR3 is CASTPSTLSVRAGGDTQYF. The CDR3 DNA reads as TGTGCCAGCACCCCTAGCACCCTTTCGGTCAGGGCAGGGGGTGATACGCAGTATTTT. The full variable domain, completed using reference TRBV2 and TRBJ2-3, is EPEVTQTPSHQVTQMGQEVILRCVPISNHLYFYWYRQILGQKVEFLVSFYNNEISEKSEIFDDQFSVERPDGSNFTLKIRSTKLEDSAMYFCASTPSTLSVRAGGDTQYFGPGTRLTVL.

This rearrangement joins TRBV24-1 to TRBJ2-2, with D perhaps TRBD1 (5 bases). V was clipped by 7 bases and J by 6 bases, with 11 bases between them. CDR3 size: 13 residues. CDR1 KGHDR and CDR2 SFDVKD come from the germline V gene. The CDR3 loop is CATSPTGSGELFF. DNA of the CDR3: TGTGCCACCAGCCCAACAGGTTCCGGGGAGCTGTTTTTT.

This clonotype was found many times. V gene TRBV7-3 combines with J gene TRBJ2-2; the D gene is possibly TRBD2 (6 bases). This CDR3 is 13 amino acids long. Germline V gene sequence: CDR1 SGHTA, CDR2 FQGTGA. V lost 5 bases to trimming and J lost 7 bases, with 11 bases between them. In DNA, the CDR3 is TGTGCCAGCAGCCTCATGGGGGGCGGGGAGCTGTTTTTT. Protein product: CASSLMGGGELFF. The entire variable domain, with the rest obtained from reference TRBV7-3 and TRBJ2-2, is as follows: GAGVSQTPSNKVTEKGKYVELRCDPISGHTALYWYRQSLGQGPEFLIYFQGTGAADDSGLPNDRFFAVRPEGSVSTLKIQRTERGDSAVYLCASSLMGGGELFFGEGSRLTVL.

The chain employs TRBV7-9 and TRBJ2-6; D not resolved. Germline-derived CDR1 and CDR2 are SEHNR and FQNEAQ (reference sequence). The V and J ends lost 2 bases and 9 bases respectively, with 11 bases between them. CDR3 length: 14 amino acids. CDR3 in DNA: TGTGCCAGCAGCTTAAGCTCTCCTCACAACGTCCTGACTTTC. Encoded protein: CASSLSSPHNVLTF.

This clonotype appeared many times. The chain joins TRBV20-1 to TRBJ2-3, with 14 bases that match TRBD2. Germline CDR1 is DFQATT and CDR2 is SNEGSKA (reference sequence). CDR3 length: 18 residues. V shed 4 bases and J 0 bases; nucleotides not matched to a gene: 9. The CDR3 spells CSAIFGTSGSPSTDTQYF. As DNA, the CDR3 is TGCAGTGCTATTTTTGGGACTAGCGGGAGTCCTAGCACAGATACGCAGTATTTT.

This clonotype was found many times. V and J are TRBV7-9 and TRBJ2-1, with D tentatively TRBD2 (6 bases). CDR1 and CDR2 from the germline V gene are SEHNR and FQNEAQ (reference sequence). This CDR3 contains 13 residues. Trimming left V 3 bases short and J 6 bases short, with 9 bases between. This chain's CDR3 is CASSFTSSNEQFF. CDR3 DNA sequence: TGTGCCAGCAGCTTCACTAGCAGCAATGAGCAGTTCTTC.

CDR3 sequence reads: CASSQVNMGFRDQPQHF. The CDR3 DNA sequence: TGCGCCAGCAGCCAAGTCAATATGGGTTTTAGGGATCAGCCCCAGCATTTT. The chain joins TRBV4-1 to TRBJ1-5; D not resolved. This CDR3 is built from 17 residues. Germline loops: CDR1 MGHRA, CDR2 YSYEKL. V was cut by 1 base and J by 5 bases, with 18 bases left in between.

This clonotype was counted ten times or more. Written as DNA, the CDR3 is TGTGCCAGCAGTCGTGACAATTCACCCCTCCACTTT. Translation: CASSRDNSPLHF. The chain links TRBV6-1 to TRBJ1-6; D is unclear. Between the trimmed V and J ends, which lost 5 bases and 7 bases, there was a span of 6 bases. The CDR3 runs 12 residues. Germline V CDR1 and CDR2: MNHNS, SASEGT.

This clonotype was detected only a few times. The gene calls are TRBV18 and TRBJ1-1; 11 nucleotides align to TRBD1. From germline, CDR1 is KGHSH and CDR2 LQKENI. Trimming cost V 4 bases and J 4 bases; bases outside gene matches: 5. This CDR3 spans 15 amino acids. CDR3 nucleotide sequence: TGTGCCAGCTCACTGCGGACAGGGGGCGTCACTGAAGCTTTCTTT. Translated, it gives CASSLRTGGVTEAFF. Filled out from reference TRBV18 and TRBJ1-1, the complete variable domain reads NAGVMQNPRHLVRRRGQEARLRCSPMKGHSHVYWYRQLPEEGLKFMVYLQKENIIDESGMPKERFSAEFPKEGPSILRIQQVVRGDSAAYFCASSLRTGGVTEAFFGQGTRLTVV.

Details on this clonotype: Since a much larger clone is just one base distant, this may be a read error. The genes are TRBV11-3 and TRBJ1-1; D possibly corresponds to TRBD1 (6 bases). The CDR3 is made up of 11 amino acids. V lost 9 bases to trimming and J lost 7 bases, with 12 bases between them. Germline V gene lookup returns CDR1 SGHNT and CDR2 YENEEA. The CDR3, as DNA: TGTGCCAGTAGTAAGGGGGTTGAAGCTTTCTTT. Encoded protein: CASSKGVEAFF.

This clonotype was seen at least ten times. The chain carries TRBV12-3 or TRBV12-4 and TRBJ2-1, with 7 nucleotides matching TRBD2. This CDR3 region has 14 residues. V lost 3 bases, J lost 7 bases, and 6 bases stayed unmatched. The CDR3 here is CASSFISGQNEQFF. The CDR3 nucleotides are TGTGCCAGCAGTTTTATTAGCGGGCAAAATGAGCAGTTCTTC.

This clonotype was seen ten or more times. V gene TRBV20-1 combines with J gene TRBJ1-5; D is unresolved. V was cut by 5 bases and J by 2 bases, with 7 bases left in between. The CDR3 totals 12 residues. Germline assignment: CDR1 DFQATT and CDR2 SNEGSKA (reference sequence). CDR3 residues: CSALMGNQPQHF. CDR3 nucleotides: TGCAGTGCTCTGATGGGCAATCAGCCCCAGCATTTT.

This clonotype has at least ten counts. The gene calls are TRBV13 and TRBJ2-7; 13 bases line up with TRBD2. Germline V gene sequence: CDR1 PRHDT, CDR2 FYEKMQ (reference sequence). The CDR3 is 16 residues long. The J segment lost 4 bases and the V segment lost 4 bases, leaving 7 bases of the junction unmatched. CDR3: CASSSRTSGRTYEQYF. The CDR3 DNA follows: TGTGCCAGCAGCTCCAGGACTAGCGGGAGAACTTACGAGCAGTACTTC.

The chain employs TRBV20-1 and TRBJ2-2; no clear D gene. CDR1 is DFQATT, CDR2 SNEGSKA, per germline (reference sequence). This CDR3 has 12 amino acids. Trimming shortened V by 6 bases and J by 6 bases, and 11 bases separated the two germline ends. This chain's CDR3 is CSAAPGPGELFF. CDR3 nucleotide sequence: TGCAGTGCCGCCCCTGGGCCCGGGGAGCTGTTTTTT.

There are many counts of this clonotype. The chain carries TRBV11-2 and TRBJ2-5; D is possibly TRBD1 or TRBD2 (6 bases each). The CDR3 covers 21 residues. Between the trimmed V and J ends, which lost 1 base and 3 bases, there was a span of 30 bases. Germline V CDR1 and CDR2: SGHAT, FQNNGV. CDR3 residues: CASSLGQGRWARKEKEETQYF. The DNA for the CDR3 is TGTGCCAGCAGCTTAGGGCAGGGGAGGTGGGCAAGAAAAGAAAAAGAAGAGACCCAGTACTTC.

This clonotype was counted ten times or more. The chain combines TRBV2 with TRBJ2-4; no clear D. CDR1 and CDR2 (germline): SNHLY, FYNNEI. V was shortened by 3 bases and J by 3 bases, with 6 bases between the two germline ends. The CDR3 extends over 13 amino acids. CDR3 in amino acids: CASSESDKNIQYF. CDR3 nucleotide sequence: TGTGCCAGCAGTGAGAGCGACAAAAACATTCAGTACTTC.

The chain combines TRBV18 with TRBJ2-1; D is undetermined. V was shortened by 0 bases and J by 5 bases, with 8 bases between the two germline ends. In germline, CDR1 is KGHSH, CDR2 LQKENI. This CDR3 has 14 residues. CDR3 amino acids: CASSPPVFHNEQFF. CDR3 coding DNA: TGTGCCAGCTCACCACCGGTCTTTCACAATGAGCAGTTCTTC.

This clonotype was seen ten or more times. The CDR3 loop is CASSLPGRLNGYTF. The CDR3 DNA sequence: TGTGCCAGCAGTTTGCCCGGGAGACTTAATGGCTACACCTTC. V gene TRBV6-2 or TRBV6-3 combines with J gene TRBJ1-2, with no clear D. With 4 bases removed from V and 6 bases from J, the gap between germline ends came to 15 bases. Germline V gene lookup returns CDR1 MNHEY and CDR2 SVGEGT. This CDR3 has 14 amino acids.